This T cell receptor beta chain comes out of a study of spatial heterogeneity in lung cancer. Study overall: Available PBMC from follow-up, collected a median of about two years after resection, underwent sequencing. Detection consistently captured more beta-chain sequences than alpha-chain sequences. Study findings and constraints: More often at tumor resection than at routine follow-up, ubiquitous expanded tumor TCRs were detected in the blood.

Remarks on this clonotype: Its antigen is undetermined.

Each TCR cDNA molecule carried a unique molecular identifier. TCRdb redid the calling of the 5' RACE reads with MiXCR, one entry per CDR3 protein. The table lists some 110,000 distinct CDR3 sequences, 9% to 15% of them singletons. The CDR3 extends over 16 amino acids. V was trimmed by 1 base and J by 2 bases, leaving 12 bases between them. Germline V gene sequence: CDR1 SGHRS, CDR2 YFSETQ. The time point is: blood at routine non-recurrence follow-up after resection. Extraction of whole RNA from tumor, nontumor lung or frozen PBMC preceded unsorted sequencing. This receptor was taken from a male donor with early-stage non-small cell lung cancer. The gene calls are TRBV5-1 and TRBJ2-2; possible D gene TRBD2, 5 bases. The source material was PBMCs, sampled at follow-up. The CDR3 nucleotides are TGCGCCAGCAGCTTGTCTACGGGGATCAACACCGGGGAGCTGTTTTTT. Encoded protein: CASSLSTGINTGELFF. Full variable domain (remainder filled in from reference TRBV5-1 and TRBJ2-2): KAGVTQTPRYLIKTRGQQVTLSCSPISGHRSVSWYQQTPGQGLQFLFEYFSETQRNKGNFPGRFSGRQFSNSRSEMNVSTLELGDSALYLCASSLSTGINTGELFFGEGSRLTVL.